A single sample gave rise to the 22 T cell receptor beta chains below, sequenced in a study of T-cell reconstitution after alpha-beta-depleted transplantation in children. The authors prepared the TCRbeta library with unique molecular identifiers. TCRdb itself ran the PCR reads through MiXCR, one entry per CDR3 protein. In the table there are fewer than 120,000 distinct CDR3 sequences, 10% of which are singletons. This specimen was PBMCs from the stem cell graft donor, taken from the stem cell graft. The origin of the receptors is a human donor who donated a stem cell graft to a child with acute lymphoblastic leukemia.

This clonotype was counted many times. This chain joins TRBV20-1 and TRBJ2-5; maybe TRBD1 (5 bases). Germline assignment: CDR1 DFQATT and CDR2 SNEGSKA (reference sequence). The CDR3 runs 14 residues. V dropped 3 bases and J dropped 5 bases, with 16 bases sitting between them. The CDR3 reads CSARLQKGKETQYF. CDR3 coding DNA: TGCAGTGCTAGGCTTCAGAAGGGGAAGGAGACCCAGTACTTC.

This clonotype occurred many times. The V gene is TRBV5-1, the J gene TRBJ2-3, with D perhaps TRBD1 (5 bases). Germline CDR1 reads SGHRS; CDR2 reads YFSETQ. The V and J ends lost 4 bases and 6 bases respectively, with 15 bases between them. The CDR3 spans 14 residues. In nucleotides, the CDR3 is TGCGCCAGCAGCCCCCTAGGGGTAGTTGATACGCAGTATTTT. Translated: CASSPLGVVDTQYF. Drawing the rest from reference TRBV5-1 and TRBJ2-3, the complete variable domain is KAGVTQTPRYLIKTRGQQVTLSCSPISGHRSVSWYQQTPGQGLQFLFEYFSETQRNKGNFPGRFSGRQFSNSRSEMNVSTLELGDSALYLCASSPLGVVDTQYFGPGTRLTVL.

This clonotype was recorded at least ten times. The rearrangement joins TRBV5-1 to TRBJ2-3; D is possibly TRBD1 (6 bases). The CDR3 consists of 16 residues. Trimming cost V 0 bases and J 6 bases, with 17 bases left between them. Germline CDR1 is SGHRS and CDR2 is YFSETQ. CDR3 residues: CASSLVWGPLTDTQYF. CDR3 sequence (DNA): TGCGCCAGCAGCTTGGTTTGGGGGCCATTAACGGATACGCAGTATTTT.

This clonotype was seen ten or more times. The chain joins TRBV6-5 to TRBJ2-1; 9 bases line up with TRBD1. After removal of 5 bases from V and 7 bases from J, the junction contained 6 bases not matched to a gene. The CDR3 sequence is 14 residues long. In germline, CDR1 is MNHEY, CDR2 SVGAGI. CDR3 residues: CASSLNRGQNEQFF. The DNA of the CDR3 is TGTGCCAGCAGTCTAAACAGGGGGCAAAATGAGCAGTTCTTC.

Ten or more counts support this clonotype. This chain joins TRBV28 and TRBJ2-7; 7 bases align to TRBD1. Germline CDR1 is MDHEN and CDR2 is SYDVKM. Germline trimming cut 5 bases from V and 0 bases from J; bases unmatched to any gene: 13. The CDR3 loop spans 17 amino acids. CDR3 loop: CASSQLSTGALSYEQYF. The DNA for the CDR3 is TGTGCCAGCAGTCAACTATCTACAGGGGCCCTCTCCTACGAGCAGTACTTC.

Ten or more counts support this clonotype. The chain links TRBV29-1 to TRBJ2-2, with TRBD2 matching 7 bases. Germline CDR1 and CDR2: SQVTM and ANQGSEA. The CDR3 spans 13 residues. V shed 2 bases, J shed 6 bases, and the junction held 3 bases outside the gene matches. CDR3 sequence reads: CSVEQRDPGELFF. As DNA, the CDR3 is TGCAGCGTTGAACAGCGGGACCCCGGGGAGCTGTTTTTT.

This clonotype was seen ten or more times. In nucleotides, the CDR3 is TGCAGTGCAGAGGGACTTACGAACTACAATGAGCAGTTCTTC. The encoded protein is CSAEGLTNYNEQFF. The gene calls are TRBV20-1 and TRBJ2-1; tentatively, D is TRBD2 (6 bases). Germline V gives CDR1 DFQATT, CDR2 SNEGSKA (reference sequence). The CDR3 spans 14 residues. Deletions cut 6 bases from V and 3 bases from J, with 15 bases between.

This clonotype was found many times. This chain links TRBV4-2 with TRBJ2-5, with 15 bases matching TRBD2. Germline V gene data show CDR1 as LGHNA and CDR2 as YNFKEQ. This CDR3 contains 18 residues. Trimming took 3 bases from V and 5 from J; bases not matched to a gene: 10. CDR3 sequence reads: CASSQDRLGTSGRETQYF. The CDR3 region has the DNA TGTGCCAGCAGCCAGGACCGCCTTGGGACTAGCGGGAGGGAGACCCAGTACTTC.

Ten or more counts support this clonotype. V and J are TRBV4-1 and TRBJ1-6, with TRBD1 identical over 8 bases. This CDR3 has 16 residues. Germline lookup yields CDR1 MGHRA and CDR2 YSYEKL. The ends lost 3 bases at V and 4 bases at J; junction bases unmatched: 5. The CDR3 DNA sequence: TGCGCCAGCAGCCAGCTCCGGGACAGGTATAATTCACCCCTCCACTTT. Translating it yields CASSQLRDRYNSPLHF.

This clonotype was detected ten times or more. The V gene is TRBV20-1, the J gene TRBJ2-3; 7 bases align to TRBD2. V was clipped by 4 bases and J by 0 bases; unmatched bases: 10. CDR3 length equals 16 residues. The germline V gene has CDR1 DFQATT and CDR2 SNEGSKA (reference sequence). The CDR3 DNA sequence: TGCAGTGCTACAAAAGGACGGGAGGCTAGCACAGATACGCAGTATTTT. This translates into CSATKGREASTDTQYF.

In its sample, this clonotype was seen many times. V usage is TRBV2 and J usage is TRBJ1-6; 7 bases agree with TRBD1. Trimming at V came to 6 bases and at J to 9 bases, leaving 8 bases not matched to a gene. Germline CDR1 is SNHLY and CDR2 is FYNNEI. This CDR3 contains 14 residues. The chain's CDR3 is CASRITGDGSPLHF. The DNA of the CDR3 is TGTGCCAGCAGGATTACAGGGGATGGTTCACCCCTCCACTTT.

This clonotype was recorded once. A much larger clone lies one base from this, so it may be a read error. This chain links TRBV5-5 with TRBJ1-5; TRBD1 might be the D (6 bases). This CDR3 comprises 15 residues. The germline gives CDR1 SGHKS, CDR2 YYEKEE (reference sequence). The CDR3 loop is CASSFYRDSNHPQHF. CDR3 sequence (DNA): TGTGCCAGCAGCTTCTACAGGGATAGCAATCATCCCCAGCATTTT.

This clonotype was picked up many times. This CDR3 reads CASSDSGSPSYEQYF. Here the CDR3 DNA reads TGTGCCAGTAGCGACAGCGGGAGCCCTTCCTACGAGCAGTACTTC. The chain is built from TRBV19 and TRBJ2-7; 8 nucleotides line up with TRBD2. The CDR3 is made up of 15 amino acids. J lost 1 base, V lost 6 bases, and 8 bases had no gene match. Germline assignment: CDR1 LNHDA and CDR2 SQIVND (reference sequence).

This clonotype was picked up many times. This chain uses TRBV12-3 or TRBV12-4 with TRBJ1-3; a possible D gene is TRBD1 (6 bases). Trimming removed 3 bases at V and 7 bases at J, with 16 bases between. CDR3 length: 15 residues. CDR3 sequence (DNA): TGTGCCAGCAGTTTCGACAGGTGGCAAGGCAACACCATATATTTT. Encoded protein: CASSFDRWQGNTIYF.

A word on this clonotype: Sequence at one end of the junction differs from germline and may be a read error. The chain joins TRBV5-1 to TRBJ2-2; D is perhaps TRBD2 (5 bases). Per germline, CDR1 SGHRS and CDR2 YFSETQ. The length of the CDR3 is 16 residues. CDR3 loop: CASSEEGLVNTGELFF. CDR3 nucleotides: TGCGCCAGCAGCGAGGAAGGGCTAGTTAACACCGGGGAGCTGTTTTTC. The full variable domain, its missing parts supplied by reference TRBV5-1 and TRBJ2-2, is KAGVTQTPRYLIKTRGQQVTLSCSPISGHRSVSWYQQTPGQGLQFLFEYFSETQRNKGNFPGRFSGRQFSNSRSEMNVSTLELGDSALYLCASSEEGLVNTGELFFGEGSRLTVL.

This clonotype came up many times. The V and J genes are TRBV29-1 and TRBJ2-4; possibly TRBD1 for D (5 bases). Germline lookup yields CDR1 SQVTM and CDR2 ANQGSEA. V dropped 4 bases and J dropped 7 bases, with 11 bases sitting between them. CDR3 length: 12 residues. CDR3 amino acids: CSVGFAGNIQYF. The CDR3 coding sequence is TGCAGCGTTGGGTTCGCAGGGAACATTCAGTACTTC.

In its sample, this clonotype was seen many times. The chain joins TRBV15 to TRBJ2-3; D perhaps matches TRBD2 (5 bases). The CDR3 covers 15 residues. V lost 4 bases and J lost 1, with 12 bases in between. CDR1 and CDR2 (germline): LNHNV, YYDKDF (reference sequence). The CDR3 DNA reads as TGTGCCACCAGCATAGAGGGAACGGGCACAGATACGCAGTATTTT. Translated: CATSIEGTGTDTQYF.

To note about this clonotype: Possible read error: a much larger clone is one base away. The rearrangement joins TRBV20-1 to TRBJ2-1; no clear D gene. V lost 1 base and J 4 bases, leaving 14 bases between the germline ends. The CDR3 loop spans 15 amino acids. Germline assignment: CDR1 DFQATT and CDR2 SNEGSKA (reference sequence). The CDR3 region is CSARVIKIVYNEQFF. CDR3 DNA: TGCAGTGCTAGAGTTATAAAGATTGTGTACAATGAGCAGTTCTTC.

This clonotype has ten or more counts. The CDR3 region is CASSAGTSLKETQYF. The CDR3 region has the DNA TGTGCCAGCAGTGCCGGGACTAGCTTAAAAGAGACCCAGTACTTC. The rearrangement joins TRBV12-3 or TRBV12-4 to TRBJ2-5; 9 bases fit TRBD2. J was trimmed by 3 bases and V by 5 bases; bases with no gene match: 7. The CDR3 is 15 residues long.

This clonotype was seen repeatedly, ten times or more. This sequence joins TRBV12-3 or TRBV12-4 and TRBJ1-5; no definite D call. The length of the CDR3 is 11 residues. Trimming cost V 1 base and J 11 bases, with 6 bases left between them. The chain's CDR3 is CASSLGWTQHF. DNA of the CDR3: TGTGCCAGCAGTTTAGGGTGGACCCAGCATTTT.

Many counts were recorded for this clonotype. The chain has TRBV27 and TRBJ2-3; D perhaps matches TRBD1 (5 bases). The CDR3 has 18 residues. The ends were cut back, 4 bases at V and 2 bases at J, with 22 bases in the middle. CDR1 and CDR2 from the germline V gene are MNHEY and SMNVEV (reference sequence). The CDR3 loop is CASSSKRGPLEPTDTQYF. The CDR3 DNA reads as TGTGCCAGCAGTTCAAAAAGGGGCCCCCTAGAACCCACAGATACGCAGTATTTT.

This clonotype came up many times. CDR3 amino acids: CASSSRTGDHLYGYTF. Here the CDR3 DNA reads TGCGCCAGCAGCTCAAGGACAGGGGACCACCTTTATGGCTACACCTTC. The genes are TRBV5-1 and TRBJ1-2, with 9 bases identical to TRBD1. The ends lost 3 bases at V and 5 bases at J; junction bases unmatched: 11. Per the germline V gene, CDR1 is SGHRS and CDR2 is YFSETQ. The CDR3 spans 16 residues.